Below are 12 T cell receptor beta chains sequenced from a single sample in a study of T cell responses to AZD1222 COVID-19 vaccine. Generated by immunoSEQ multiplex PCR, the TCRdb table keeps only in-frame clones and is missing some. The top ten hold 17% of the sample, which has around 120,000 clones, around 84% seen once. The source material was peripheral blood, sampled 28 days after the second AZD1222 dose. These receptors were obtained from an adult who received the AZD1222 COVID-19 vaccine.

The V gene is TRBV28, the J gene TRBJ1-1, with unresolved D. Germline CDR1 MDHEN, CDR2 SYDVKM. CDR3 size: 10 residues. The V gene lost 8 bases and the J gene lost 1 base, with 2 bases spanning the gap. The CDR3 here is CASQNTEAFF. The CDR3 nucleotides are TGTGCCAGCCAGAACACTGAAGCTTTCTTT.

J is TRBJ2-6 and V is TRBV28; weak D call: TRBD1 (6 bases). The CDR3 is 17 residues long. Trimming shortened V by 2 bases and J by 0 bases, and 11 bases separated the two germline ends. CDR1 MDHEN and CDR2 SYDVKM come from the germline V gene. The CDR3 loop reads CASSLPGATSGANVLTF. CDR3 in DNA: TGTGCCAGCAGTTTACCAGGGGCCACCTCTGGGGCCAACGTCCTGACTTTC.

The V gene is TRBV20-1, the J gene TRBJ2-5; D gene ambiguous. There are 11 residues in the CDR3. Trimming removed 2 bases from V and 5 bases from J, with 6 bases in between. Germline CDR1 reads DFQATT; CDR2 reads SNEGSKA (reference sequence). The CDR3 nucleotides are TGCAGTGCTAGAAAACAGGAGACCCAGTACTTC. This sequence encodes CSARKQETQYF.

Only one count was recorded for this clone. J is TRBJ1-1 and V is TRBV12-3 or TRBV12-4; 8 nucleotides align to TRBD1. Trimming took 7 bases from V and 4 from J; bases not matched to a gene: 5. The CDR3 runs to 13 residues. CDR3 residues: CASIQGATTEAFF. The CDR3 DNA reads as TGTGCCAGCATTCAGGGGGCGACCACTGAAGCTTTCTTT.

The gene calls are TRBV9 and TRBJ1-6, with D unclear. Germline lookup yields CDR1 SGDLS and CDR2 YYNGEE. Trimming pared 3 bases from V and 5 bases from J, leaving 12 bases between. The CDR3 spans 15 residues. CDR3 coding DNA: TGTGCCAGCAGCGCTAACCCGGTCGATAATTCACCCCTCCACTTT. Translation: CASSANPVDNSPLHF.

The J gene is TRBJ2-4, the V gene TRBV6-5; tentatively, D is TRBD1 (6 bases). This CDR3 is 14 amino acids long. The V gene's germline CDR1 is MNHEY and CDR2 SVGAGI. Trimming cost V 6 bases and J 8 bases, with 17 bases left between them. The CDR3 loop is CASRQELGADIQYF. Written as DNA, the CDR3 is TGTGCCAGCAGACAAGAGCTGGGGGCGGACATTCAGTACTTC.

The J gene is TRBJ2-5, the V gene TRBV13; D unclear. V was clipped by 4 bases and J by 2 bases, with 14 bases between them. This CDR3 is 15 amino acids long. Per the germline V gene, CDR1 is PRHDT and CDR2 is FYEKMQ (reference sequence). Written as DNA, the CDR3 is TGTGCCAGCAGCTCCCCCCCCGGGTCACAAGAGACCCAGTACTTC. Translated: CASSSPPGSQETQYF.

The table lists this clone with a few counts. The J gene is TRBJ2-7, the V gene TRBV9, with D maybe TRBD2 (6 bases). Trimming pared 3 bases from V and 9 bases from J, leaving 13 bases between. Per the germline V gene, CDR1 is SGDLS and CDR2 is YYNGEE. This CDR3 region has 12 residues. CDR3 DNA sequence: TGTGCCAGCAGCGGATGGGACTCGCGGCAGTACTTC. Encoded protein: CASSGWDSRQYF.

CDR3 bases: TGCAGTGCTAGAGTGGGCCGGGAGCAGTACTTC. As protein: CSARVGREQYF. The rearrangement joins TRBV20-1 to TRBJ2-7; D uncertain. The length of the CDR3 is 11 residues. Germline V gene lookup returns CDR1 DFQATT and CDR2 SNEGSKA (reference sequence). Trimming removed 1 base from V and 7 bases from J, with 8 bases in between.

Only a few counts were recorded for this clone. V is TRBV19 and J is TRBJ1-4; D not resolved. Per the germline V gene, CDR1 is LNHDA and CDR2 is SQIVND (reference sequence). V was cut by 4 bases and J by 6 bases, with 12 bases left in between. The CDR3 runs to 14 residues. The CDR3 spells CASSSDTSHEKLFF. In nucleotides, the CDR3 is TGTGCCAGTAGTAGTGACACTAGCCATGAAAAACTGTTTTTT.

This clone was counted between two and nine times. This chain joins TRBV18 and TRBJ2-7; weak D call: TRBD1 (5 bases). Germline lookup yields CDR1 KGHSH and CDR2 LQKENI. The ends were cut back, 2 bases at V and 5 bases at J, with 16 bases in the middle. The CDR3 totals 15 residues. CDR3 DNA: TGTGCCAGCTCACCATCCCAGGCAGGGTTACACGAGCAGTACTTC. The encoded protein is CASSPSQAGLHEQYF. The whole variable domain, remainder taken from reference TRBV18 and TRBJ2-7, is NAGVMQNPRHLVRRRGQEARLRCSPMKGHSHVYWYRQLPEEGLKFMVYLQKENIIDESGMPKERFSAEFPKEGPSILRIQQVVRGDSAAYFCASSPSQAGLHEQYFGPGTRLTVT.

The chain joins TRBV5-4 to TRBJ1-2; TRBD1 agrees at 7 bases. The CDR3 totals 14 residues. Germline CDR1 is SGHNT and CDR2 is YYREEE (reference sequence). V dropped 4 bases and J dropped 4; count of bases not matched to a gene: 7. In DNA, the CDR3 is TGTGCCAGCAGCCCTCGGGACAGCACCTATGGCTACACCTTC. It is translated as CASSPRDSTYGYTF.